This is a list of T cell receptor beta chains from one sample in a study of blood T cell repertoires in COVID-19. Profiled with immunoSEQ multiplex PCR; TCRdb holds only in-frame clones, not every one. The data show a few hundred thousand clones, roughly 80% seen once. Sequencing input: PBMCs or T cells enriched from blood (not recorded which). These receptors all stem from a woman in her 40s with acute COVID-19. CDR3s include the opening cysteine and the closing phenylalanine or tryptophan. A D gene is named only where the DNA matches it firmly. Rows may omit the clone size; those that give it use once, few, many or a size class.

j_gene | v_gene | d_gene | abundance | len | CDR3nt | CDR3aa
TRBJ1-1 | TRBV27 | . | . | 13 | TGTGCCAGCAGTTTATCCAGGAACACTGAAGCTTTCTTT | CASSLSRNTEAFF
TRBJ1-6 | TRBV12-3/TRBV12-4 | . | . | 12 | TGTGCCAGCAGACTTAATAATTCACCCCTCCACTTT | CASRLNNSPLHF
TRBJ1-1 | TRBV2 | . | . | 14 | TGTGCCAGCAGTGAAGCGCTAGGAACCACTGAAGCTTTCTTT | CASSEALGTTEAFF
TRBJ2-3 | TRBV7-8 | . | . | 14 | TGTGCCAGCAGCTTAGGCGGGGGCGCGAATACGCAGTATTTT | CASSLGGGANTQYF
TRBJ2-7 | TRBV2 | TRBD2 | . | 14 | TGTGCCAGCAGTGAAAAGGGACTAGGCTACGAGCAGTACTTC | CASSEKGLGYEQYF
TRBJ1-4 | TRBV6-5 | . | . | 15 | TGTGCCAGCAGTTACCCTCCGGCAACTAATGAAAAACTGTTTTTT | CASSYPPATNEKLFF
TRBJ1-1 | TRBV19 | . | . | 12 | TGTGCCAGTACGGGCAGGGCCACTGAAGCTTTCTTT | CASTGRATEAFF
TRBJ2-4 | TRBV5-4 | TRBD2 | . | 12 | TGTGCCAGCAGCCCGGGGGGAAACATTCAGTACTTC | CASSPGGNIQYF
TRBJ1-1 | TRBV6-5 | TRBD1 | few | 15 | TGTGCCAGCAGTTCCATGGACAGGGCCTGGACTGAAGCTTTCTTT | CASSSMDRAWTEAFF
TRBJ1-1 | TRBV30 | . | . | 13 | TGTGCCTGGAGTGTAGGCGGGAACACTGAAGCTTTCTTT | CAWSVGGNTEAFF
TRBJ1-3 | TRBV29-1 | . | . | 10 | TGCAGCGTTGAGGAGGACACCATATATTTT | CSVEEDTIYF
TRBJ1-3 | TRBV2 | . | many | 14 | TGTGCCAGCAGTATGGACAGAGCTGGAAACACCATATATTTT | CASSMDRAGNTIYF
TRBJ1-5 | TRBV18 | . | . | 14 | TGTGCCAGCTCACGGGGTCAGGGAGGTCAGCCCCAGCATTTT | CASSRGQGGQPQHF
TRBJ1-1 | TRBV10-3 | TRBD1 | once | 14 | TGTGCCATCAGCGGACAGGGATTGAACACTGAAGCTTTCTTT | CAISGQGLNTEAFF
TRBJ2-7 | TRBV7-9 | TRBD2 | . | 15 | TGTGCCACTCAATCAAGCGGGAGAGGGCCCTACGAGCAGTACTTC | CATQSSGRGPYEQYF
TRBJ2-7 | TRBV14 | . | . | 15 | TGTGCCAGCAGCCAAGTTGGGGCAGGGGCTGGGGAGCAGTACTTC | CASSQVGAGAGEQYF
TRBJ1-1 | TRBV11-2 | . | . | 14 | TGTGCCAGCAGCTTAGGACATCTCAACACTGAAGCTTTCTTT | CASSLGHLNTEAFF
TRBJ2-7 | TRBV18 | TRBD1 | . | 13 | TGTGCCAGCTCACCTGGGCAAGGGACAGGGGTACTGTTC | CASSPGQGTGVLF
TRBJ2-1 | TRBV13 | . | . | 15 | TGTGCCAGCAGCCAGGGGGGCCTCCGCTACAATGAGCAGTTCTTC | CASSQGGLRYNEQFF
TRBJ2-3 | TRBV5-1 | TRBD2 | once | 15 | TGCGCCAGCAGCCTACTAGCGGGAGGCCAAGATACGCAGTATTTT | CASSLLAGGQDTQYF
TRBJ2-3 | TRBV5-5 | . | . | 14 | TGTGCCAGCAGCTTCAGCGGGAGCACAGATACGCAGTATTTT | CASSFSGSTDTQYF
TRBJ1-5 | TRBV10-2 | . | . | 17 | TGCGCCAGCAGTGATCCTCCCCGGACATATAGCAATCAGCCCCAGCATTTT | CASSDPPRTYSNQPQHF
TRBJ2-7 | TRBV18 | . | . | 15 | TGTGCCAGCTCACCGTCCGGGACAAACTCCTACGAGCAGTACTTC | CASSPSGTNSYEQYF
TRBJ1-1 | TRBV6-5 | TRBD1 | . | 15 | TGTGCCAGTAGGACAGGGGAGAAGGTGAACACTGAAGCTTTCTTT | CASRTGEKVNTEAFF
TRBJ2-3 | TRBV5-1 | TRBD2 | . | 16 | TGCGCCAGCAGCTTATGGACTAGTTCACGCACAGATACGCAGTATTTT | CASSLWTSSRTDTQYF
TRBJ1-5 | TRBV28 | . | . | 15 | TGTGCCAGCAGTTTAGGCGGGGGCCGGAATCAGCCCCAGCATTTT | CASSLGGGRNQPQHF
TRBJ1-5 | TRBV3-1/TRBV3-2 | . | . | 14 | TGTGCCAGCAGCTCCCGACTTAGCAATCAGCCCCAGCATTTT | CASSSRLSNQPQHF
TRBJ1-1 | TRBV6-1 | . | . | 13 | TGTGCCAGCAGTGAAGCGTTCGGTAAACAAGCTTTCTTT | CASSEAFGKQAFF
TRBJ2-2 | TRBV27 | TRBD2 | few | 15 | TGTGCCAGCAGTCCTGAGCGGGAAATCACCGGGGAGCTGTTTTTT | CASSPEREITGELFF
TRBJ2-5 | TRBV7-6 | . | . | 12 | TGTGCCAGCAGCTTCCGCAGGGAGACCCAGTACTTC | CASSFRRETQYF
TRBJ1-2 | TRBV19 | . | . | 13 | TGTGCCAGTATCGCGACAGGACTGGGTGGCTACACCTTC | CASIATGLGGYTF
TRBJ1-5 | TRBV2 | TRBD1 | . | 15 | TGTGCCAGCAGAGTAACAGGGGGCAGCAATCAGCCCCAGCATTTT | CASRVTGGSNQPQHF